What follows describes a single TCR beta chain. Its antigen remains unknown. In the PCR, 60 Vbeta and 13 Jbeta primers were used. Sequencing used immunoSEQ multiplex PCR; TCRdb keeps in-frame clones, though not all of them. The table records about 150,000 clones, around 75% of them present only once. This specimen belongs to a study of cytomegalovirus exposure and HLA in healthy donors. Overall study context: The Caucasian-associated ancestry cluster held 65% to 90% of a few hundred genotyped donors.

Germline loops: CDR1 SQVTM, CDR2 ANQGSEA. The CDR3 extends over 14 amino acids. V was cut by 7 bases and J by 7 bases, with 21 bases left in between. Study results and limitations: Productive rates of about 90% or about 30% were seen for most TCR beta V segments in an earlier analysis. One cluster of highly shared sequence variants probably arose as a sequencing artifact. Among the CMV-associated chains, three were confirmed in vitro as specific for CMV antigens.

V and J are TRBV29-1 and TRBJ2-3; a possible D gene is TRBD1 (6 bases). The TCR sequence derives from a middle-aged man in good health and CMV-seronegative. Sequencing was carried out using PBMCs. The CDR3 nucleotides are TGCAGCGCCTACAGGGCCTTAGTCGATTATACGCAGTATTTT. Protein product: CSAYRALVDYTQYF.